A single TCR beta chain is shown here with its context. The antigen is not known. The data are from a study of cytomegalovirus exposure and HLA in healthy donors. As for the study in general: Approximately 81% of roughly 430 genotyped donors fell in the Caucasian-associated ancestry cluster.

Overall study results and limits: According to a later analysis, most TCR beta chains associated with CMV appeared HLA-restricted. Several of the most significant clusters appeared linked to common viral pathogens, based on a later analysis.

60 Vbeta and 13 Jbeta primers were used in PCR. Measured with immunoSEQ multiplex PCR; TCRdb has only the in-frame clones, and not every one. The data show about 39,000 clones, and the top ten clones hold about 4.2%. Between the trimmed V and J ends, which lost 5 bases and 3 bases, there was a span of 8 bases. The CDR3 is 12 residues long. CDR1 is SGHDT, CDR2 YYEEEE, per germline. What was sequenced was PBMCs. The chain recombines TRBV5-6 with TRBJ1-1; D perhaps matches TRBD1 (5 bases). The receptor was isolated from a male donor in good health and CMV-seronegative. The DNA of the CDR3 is TGTGCCAGCAGGGTCAGGGACACTGAAGCTTTCTTT. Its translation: CASRVRDTEAFF.